Below, 15 T cell receptor beta chains from the same sample are listed, as sequenced in a study of T cells in Graves' hyperthyroidism and ophthalmopathy. Authors of the study amplified TCR beta CDR3 regions from RNA transcripts. In the first-round RT-PCR of the TCR CDR3, the HTBI primer set was used. TCRdb itself ran the multiplex PCR reads through MiXCR, one entry per CDR3 protein. Of almost 600,000 distinct CDR3 sequences in the sample, under 60% were seen once. The sample comprised peripheral blood or thyroid tissue (not recorded which). The receptor source for this set is a woman younger than 30 with Graves' hyperthyroidism.

This clonotype showed up many times. The chain couples TRBV7-9 to TRBJ1-2; tentatively, D is TRBD1 (5 bases). In germline, CDR1 is SEHNR, CDR2 FQNEAQ (reference sequence). The germline V and J ends were trimmed by 1 base and 8 bases, with 11 bases remaining between them. This CDR3 comprises 13 residues. The CDR3: CASSLVGDGGYTF. The CDR3 coding sequence is TGTGCCAGCAGCTTAGTAGGGGACGGGGGCTACACCTTC. The entire variable domain, with the rest obtained from reference TRBV7-9 and TRBJ1-2, is as follows: DTGVSQNPRHKITKRGQNVTFRCDPISEHNRLYWYRQTLGQGPEFLTYFQNEAQLEKSRLLSDRFSAERPKGSFSTLEIQRTEQGDSAMYLCASSLVGDGGYTFGSGTRLTVV.

To note about this clonotype: A single base separates this from a much larger clone, so it may be a read error. This sequence joins TRBV5-6 and TRBJ1-6, with 7 bases aligning to TRBD1. Per germline, CDR1 SGHDT and CDR2 YYEEEE. The CDR3 sequence is 17 residues long. CDR3 in amino acids: CASSTNRGVRVWSPPHF. The CDR3 bases are TGTGCCAGCAGCACCAACAGGGGCGTCAGGGTATGGTCACCCCCCCACTTT. Supplemented by reference TRBV5-6 and TRBJ1-6, the full variable domain reads DAGVTQSPTHLIKTRGQQVTLRCSPKSGHDTVSWYQQALGQGPQFIFQYYEEEERQRGNFPDRFSGHQFPNYSSELNVNALLLGDSALYLCASSTNRGVRVWSPPHFGNGTRLTVT.

The chain recombines TRBV7-3 with TRBJ1-1; D is unclear. Germline V gene sequence: CDR1 SGHTA, CDR2 FQGTGA. This CDR3 has 13 amino acids. The germline V and J ends were trimmed by 3 bases and 1 base, with 6 bases remaining between them. CDR3 DNA: TGTGCCAGCAGCTTGTCCAAGAACACTGAAGCTTTCTTT. Its translation: CASSLSKNTEAFF.

This clonotype turned up a few times. The chain has TRBV30 and TRBJ2-5; the match to TRBD1 covers 7 bases. V lost 5 bases to trimming and J lost 1 base; unmatched junction nucleotides: 10. Germline CDR1 is GTSNPN and CDR2 is SVGIG (reference sequence). The CDR3 runs to 15 residues. CDR3 protein: CAWSPGQVLQETQYF. CDR3 DNA sequence: TGTGCCTGGTCCCCCGGACAGGTACTCCAAGAGACCCAGTACTTC.

In its sample, this clonotype was seen many times. The chain has TRBV6-5 and TRBJ1-5; D is possibly TRBD1 (5 bases). From germline, CDR1 is MNHEY and CDR2 SVGAGI. With 5 bases removed from V and 4 bases from J, the gap between germline ends came to 12 bases. CDR3 length equals 14 residues. CDR3 coding DNA: TGTGCCAGCAGTGTTGACAGCCTAAATCAGCCCCAGCATTTT. This gives the protein CASSVDSLNQPQHF.

The J gene is TRBJ2-7, the V gene TRBV7-8, with 8 nucleotides matching TRBD2. Trimming at V came to 1 base and at J to 10 bases, leaving 6 bases not matched to a gene. The CDR3 totals 13 residues. CDR1 and CDR2 (germline): SGHVS, FQNEAQ. The CDR3, as DNA: TGTGCCAGCAGCTTAGTTTCCGGGAGGGATCAGTACTTC. Protein: CASSLVSGRDQYF.

The J gene is TRBJ2-7, the V gene TRBV7-6; D remains ambiguous. The J call may be in error: the DNA end matches TRBJ2-1 better. This CDR3 comprises 16 residues. Germline V gene lookup returns CDR1 SGHVS and CDR2 FNYEAQ. CDR3 sequence reads: CASSWTSMYGRNEQFF. The DNA for the CDR3 is TGTGCCAGCAGCTGGACCTCGATGTACGGTCGCAATGAGCAGTTCTTC.

This clonotype was detected a few times. Because the CDR3 is missing its conserved closing phenylalanine or tryptophan, this is likely a read error. The limits of the CDR3 on the DNA are not certain, so only TCRdb's listed CDR3 is given. The chain couples TRBV9 to TRBJ2-7; the table names TRBD2, a call not compared with the DNA. The CDR3 adds up to 12 amino acids, both ends counted. CDR1 is SGDLS, CDR2 YYNGEE, per germline. The CDR3 protein is CASSVDPIQLAG.

There are many counts of this clonotype. The genes are TRBV20-1 and TRBJ1-2; weak D call: TRBD1 (5 bases). This CDR3 has 14 amino acids. Germline V lookup: CDR1 DFQATT, CDR2 SNEGSKA (reference sequence). With 3 bases removed from V and 0 bases from J, the gap between germline ends came to 11 bases. The chain's CDR3 is CSASPDIANYGYTF. For the CDR3, the DNA is TGCAGTGCTAGCCCGGACATAGCTAACTATGGCTACACCTTC.

This clonotype was seen only once. CDR3 bases: TGTGCCTGGAGTGTGGGCCGCCCCTATAATTCACCCCTCCACTTT. This sequence encodes CAWSVGRPYNSPLHF. The chain has TRBV30 and TRBJ1-6; no clear D. This CDR3 is 15 amino acids long. CDR1 GTSNPN and CDR2 SVGIG come from the germline V gene (reference sequence). The V end was cut by 0 bases, the J end by 2 bases, with 8 bases between.

The J gene is TRBJ2-2, the V gene TRBV10-2; a possible D gene is TRBD2 (5 bases). Germline CDR1 WSHSY, CDR2 SAAADI. With 7 bases removed from V and 5 bases from J, the gap between germline ends came to 11 bases. The CDR3 spans 13 residues. The CDR3 here is CASTDPGTGELFF. CDR3 coding DNA: TGCGCCAGCACCGACCCGGGGACCGGGGAGCTGTTTTTT.

The count of this clonotype is one. The genes are TRBV15 and TRBJ2-7; TRBD2 matches 7 bases. Germline trimming cut 1 base from V and 3 bases from J; bases unmatched to any gene: 9. The germline V gene encodes CDR1 LNHNV and CDR2 YYDKDF (reference sequence). The CDR3 has 16 residues. CDR3 sequence: CATSRVGAGIFYEQYF. CDR3 coding DNA: TGTGCCACCAGCAGAGTTGGAGCGGGAATATTCTACGAGCAGTACTTC.

The DNA of the CDR3 is TGTGCCAGCAGTGAATATACTAGTCACCGCACAGATACGCAGTATTTT. It specifies CASSEYTSHRTDTQYF. V and J are TRBV25-1 and TRBJ2-3; weak D call: TRBD2 (5 bases). The CDR3 extends over 16 amino acids. CDR1 and CDR2 (germline): MGHDK, SYGVNS. Between the trimmed V and J ends, which lost 0 bases and 1 base, there was a span of 11 bases. Full variable domain (missing parts from reference TRBV25-1 and TRBJ2-3): EADIYQTPRYLVIGTGKKITLECSQTMGHDKMYWYQQDPGMELHLIHYSYGVNSTEKGDLSSESTVSRIRTEHFPLTLESARPSHTSQYLCASSEYTSHRTDTQYFGPGTRLTVL.

The chain joins TRBV24-1 to TRBJ2-5; TRBD1 is a possible D gene (5 bases). Trimming pared 4 bases from V and 1 base from J, leaving 15 bases between. The CDR3 is 16 amino acids. Per germline, CDR1 KGHDR and CDR2 SFDVKD. The CDR3 sequence: CATSDPGQIGQETQYF. The CDR3 coding sequence is TGTGCCACCAGTGACCCCGGACAAATCGGCCAAGAGACCCAGTACTTC.

A few counts support this clonotype. This chain links TRBV7-4 with TRBJ1-2; weak D call: TRBD1 (5 bases). Trimming stripped 1 base from V and 6 bases from J, with 6 bases between. The CDR3 extends over 12 amino acids. Germline V gene sequence: CDR1 SGHVT, CDR2 SQSDAQ. CDR3 in DNA: TGTGCCAGCAGCTTAGTGGGGCATGGCTACACCTTC. Protein: CASSLVGHGYTF.